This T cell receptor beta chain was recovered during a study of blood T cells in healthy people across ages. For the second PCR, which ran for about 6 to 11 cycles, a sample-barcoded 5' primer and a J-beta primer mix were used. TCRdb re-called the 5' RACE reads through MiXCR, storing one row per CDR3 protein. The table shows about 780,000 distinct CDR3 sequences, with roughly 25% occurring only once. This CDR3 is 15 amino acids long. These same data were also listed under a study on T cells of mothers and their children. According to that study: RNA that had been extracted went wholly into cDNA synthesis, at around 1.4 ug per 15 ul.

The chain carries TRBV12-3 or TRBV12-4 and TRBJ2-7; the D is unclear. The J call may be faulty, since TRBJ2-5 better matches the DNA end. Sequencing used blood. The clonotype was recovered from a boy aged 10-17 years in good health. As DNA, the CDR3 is TGTGCCAGCAGTTTATTTGGCGGCTCCCAAGAGACCCAGTACTTC. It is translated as CASSLFGGSQETQYF.